One T cell receptor beta chain is described in this entry. Its antigen is undetermined. As template, the study used bulk tumor genomic DNA at around 630 ng per sample. Doctors removed several biopsies from each primary tumor during surgery, keeping them far apart. Newly diagnosed with untreated non-small cell lung cancer, the patients underwent curative surgery. These data are taken from a study of immune heterogeneity within non-small cell lung tumors. Overall study: The tumors comprised several squamous cell carcinomas, approximately 10 non-squamous carcinomas and 1 not otherwise specified.

Multiplex PCR amplified TCR beta CDR3 with 32 V and 13 J primers. A single record per CDR3 protein comes from TCRdb applying MiXCR to the multiplex PCR reads. The sample consists of approximately 3,000 distinct CDR3 sequences, about 25% of them appearing once. Germline V lookup: CDR1 SGHTA, CDR2 FQGTGA. V shed 5 bases, J shed 0 bases, and the junction held 11 bases outside the gene matches. This CDR3 comprises 17 residues. Broader study findings: The study found high-frequency T-cell receptor beta clonotypes largely distinct between individual patients. Both recurring identical dominant CDR3 beta clonotypes and site-unique high-frequency clones were observed across tumor sites within a patient.

This receptor was taken from a female donor with non-small cell lung cancer. Sample: lung tumor tissue. The V and J genes are TRBV7-3 and TRBJ2-3; 7 bases fit TRBD2. The CDR3 DNA sequence: TGTGCCAGCAGCCTGGGCCCGGGACTATCGAGCACAGATACGCAGTATTTT. Protein sequence: CASSLGPGLSSTDTQYF. Looking up the rest from reference TRBV7-3 and TRBJ2-3 gives the full variable domain: GAGVSQTPSNKVTEKGKYVELRCDPISGHTALYWYRQSLGQGPEFLIYFQGTGAADDSGLPNDRFFAVRPEGSVSTLKIQRTERGDSAVYLCASSLGPGLSSTDTQYFGPGTRLTVL.